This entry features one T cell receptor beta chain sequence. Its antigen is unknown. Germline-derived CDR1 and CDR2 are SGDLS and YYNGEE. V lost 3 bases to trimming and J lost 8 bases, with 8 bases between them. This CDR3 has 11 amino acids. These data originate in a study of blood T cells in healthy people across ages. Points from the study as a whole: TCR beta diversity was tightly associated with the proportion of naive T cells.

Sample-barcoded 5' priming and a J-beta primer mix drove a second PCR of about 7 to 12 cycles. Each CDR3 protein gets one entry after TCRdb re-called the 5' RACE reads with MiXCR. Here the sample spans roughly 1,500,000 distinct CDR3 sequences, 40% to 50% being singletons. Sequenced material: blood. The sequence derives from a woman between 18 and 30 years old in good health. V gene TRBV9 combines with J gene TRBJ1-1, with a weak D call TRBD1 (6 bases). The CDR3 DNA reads TGTGCCAGCAGCGGTGACAGGGAAGCTTTCTTT. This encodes CASSGDREAFF. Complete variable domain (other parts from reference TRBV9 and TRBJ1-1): DSGVTQTPKHLITATGQRVTLRCSPRSGDLSVYWYQQSLDQGLQFLIQYYNGEERAKGNILERFSAQQFPDLHSELNLSSLELGDSALYFCASSGDREAFFGQGTRLTVV.